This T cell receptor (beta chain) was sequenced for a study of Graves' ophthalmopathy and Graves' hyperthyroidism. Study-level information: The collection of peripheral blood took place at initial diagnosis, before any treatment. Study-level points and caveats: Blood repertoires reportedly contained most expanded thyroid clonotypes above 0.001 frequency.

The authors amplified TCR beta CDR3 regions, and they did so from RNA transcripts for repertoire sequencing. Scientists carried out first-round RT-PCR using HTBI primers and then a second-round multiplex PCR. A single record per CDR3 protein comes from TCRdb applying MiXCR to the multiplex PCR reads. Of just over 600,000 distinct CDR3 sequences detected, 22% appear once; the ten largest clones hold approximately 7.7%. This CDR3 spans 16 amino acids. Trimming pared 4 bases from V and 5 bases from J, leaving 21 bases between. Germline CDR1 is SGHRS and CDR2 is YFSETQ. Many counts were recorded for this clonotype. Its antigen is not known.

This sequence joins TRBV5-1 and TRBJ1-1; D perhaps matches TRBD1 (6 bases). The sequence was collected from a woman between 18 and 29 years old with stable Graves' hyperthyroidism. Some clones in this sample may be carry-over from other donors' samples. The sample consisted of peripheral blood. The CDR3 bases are TGCGCCAGCAGCCCCAATCCGGAGGGGGGGGCTACTGAAGCTTTCTTT. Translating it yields CASSPNPEGGATEAFF.